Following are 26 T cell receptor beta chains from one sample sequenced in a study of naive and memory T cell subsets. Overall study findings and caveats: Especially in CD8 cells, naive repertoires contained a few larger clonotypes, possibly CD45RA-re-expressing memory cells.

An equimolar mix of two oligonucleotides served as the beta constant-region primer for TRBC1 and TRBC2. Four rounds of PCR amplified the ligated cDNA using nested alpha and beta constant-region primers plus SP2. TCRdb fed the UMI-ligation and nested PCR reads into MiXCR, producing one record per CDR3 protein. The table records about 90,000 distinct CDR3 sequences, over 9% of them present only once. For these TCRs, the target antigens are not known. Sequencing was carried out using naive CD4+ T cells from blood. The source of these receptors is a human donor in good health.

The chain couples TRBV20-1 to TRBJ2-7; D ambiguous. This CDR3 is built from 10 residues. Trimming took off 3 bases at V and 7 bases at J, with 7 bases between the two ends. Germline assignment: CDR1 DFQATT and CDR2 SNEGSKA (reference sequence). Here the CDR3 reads CSASSGEQYF. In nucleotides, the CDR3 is TGCAGTGCTAGTTCCGGGGAGCAGTACTTC.

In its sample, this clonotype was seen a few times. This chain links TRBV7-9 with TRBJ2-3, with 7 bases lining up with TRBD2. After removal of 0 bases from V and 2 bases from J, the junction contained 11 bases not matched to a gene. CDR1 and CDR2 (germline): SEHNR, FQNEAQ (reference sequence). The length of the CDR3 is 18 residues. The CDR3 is CASSLASTSESLTDTQYF. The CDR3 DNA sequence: TGTGCCAGCAGCTTAGCCTCCACTAGCGAGAGCCTCACAGATACGCAGTATTTT.

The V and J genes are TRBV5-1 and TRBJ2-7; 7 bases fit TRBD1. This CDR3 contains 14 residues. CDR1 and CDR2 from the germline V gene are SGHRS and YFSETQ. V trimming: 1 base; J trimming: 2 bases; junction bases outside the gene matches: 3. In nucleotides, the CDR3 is TGCGCCAGCAGCTTGACAGGGGTCGCCTACGAGCAGTACTTC. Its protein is CASSLTGVAYEQYF.

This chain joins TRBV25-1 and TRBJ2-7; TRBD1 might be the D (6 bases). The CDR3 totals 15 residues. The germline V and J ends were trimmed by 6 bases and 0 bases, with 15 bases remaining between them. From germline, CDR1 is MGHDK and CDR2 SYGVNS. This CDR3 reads CASRNRAASSYEQYF. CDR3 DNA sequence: TGTGCCAGCAGGAACAGGGCAGCATCCTCCTACGAGCAGTACTTC.

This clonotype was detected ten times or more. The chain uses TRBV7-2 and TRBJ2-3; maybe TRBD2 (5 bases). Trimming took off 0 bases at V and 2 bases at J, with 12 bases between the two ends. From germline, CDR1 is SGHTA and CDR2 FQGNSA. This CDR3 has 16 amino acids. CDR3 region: CASSLALVASTDTQYF. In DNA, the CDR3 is TGTGCCAGCAGCTTAGCACTAGTGGCCTCCACAGATACGCAGTATTTT. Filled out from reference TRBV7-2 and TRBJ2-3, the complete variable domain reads GAGVSQSPSNKVTEKGKDVELRCDPISGHTALYWYRQSLGQGLEFLIYFQGNSAPDKSGLPSDRFSAERTGGSVSTLTIQRTQQEDSAVYLCASSLALVASTDTQYFGPGTRLTVL.

In DNA, the CDR3 is TGTGCCAGCAAAGACATGTCGGGGACCCAGTACTTC. Protein sequence: CASKDMSGTQYF. The rearrangement links TRBV2 to TRBJ2-5; D gene uncertain. V lost 7 bases and J 7 bases, leaving 13 bases between the germline ends. The CDR3 is made up of 12 amino acids. The germline CDR1 and CDR2 sequences are SNHLY and FYNNEI.

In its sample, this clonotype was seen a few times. The CDR3 region has the DNA TGTGCCAGCAGTGCCTCTAGCGGGTGGGAAACGAACAATGAGCAGTTCTTC. It yields the protein CASSASSGWETNNEQFF. The chain carries TRBV27 and TRBJ2-1, with 8 bases aligning to TRBD2. This CDR3 comprises 17 residues. The germline gives CDR1 MNHEY, CDR2 SMNVEV (reference sequence). Trimming took 5 bases from V and 5 from J; bases not matched to a gene: 14.

DNA for the CDR3: TGTGCCTGGAGGGTCGGGGTACCCAGCTCCTACAATGAGCAGTTCTTC. Translating gives CAWRVGVPSSYNEQFF. The chain couples TRBV30 to TRBJ2-1, with D tentatively TRBD2 (5 bases). Deletions cut 3 bases from V and 0 bases from J, with 15 bases between. Germline CDR1 and CDR2: GTSNPN and SVGIG (reference sequence). This CDR3 region has 16 residues.

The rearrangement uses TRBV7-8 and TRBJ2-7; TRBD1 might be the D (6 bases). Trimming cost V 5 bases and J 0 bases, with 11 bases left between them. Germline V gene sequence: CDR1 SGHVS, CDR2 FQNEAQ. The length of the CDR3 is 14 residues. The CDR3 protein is CASSPQGFSYEQYF. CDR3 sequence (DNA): TGTGCCAGCAGCCCACAGGGTTTCTCCTACGAGCAGTACTTC.

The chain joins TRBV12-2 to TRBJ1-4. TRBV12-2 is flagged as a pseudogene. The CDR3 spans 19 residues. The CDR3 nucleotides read TGTGCAAGTCGCTCCCTTAGTAAAGGAAGGTCCGCAACTAATGAAAAACTGTTTTTT. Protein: CASRSLSKGRSATNEKLFF.

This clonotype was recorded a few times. CDR3 in amino acids: CASSQVMGQGNTIYF. The CDR3 bases are TGTGCCAGCAGCCAAGTCATGGGACAGGGAAACACCATATATTTT. The genes are TRBV4-2 and TRBJ1-3; the match to TRBD1 covers 7 bases. The CDR3 consists of 15 residues. Unmatched junction bases numbered 4, after V lost 1 base and J lost 4 bases. CDR1 is LGHNA and CDR2 is YNFKEQ in the germline V gene.

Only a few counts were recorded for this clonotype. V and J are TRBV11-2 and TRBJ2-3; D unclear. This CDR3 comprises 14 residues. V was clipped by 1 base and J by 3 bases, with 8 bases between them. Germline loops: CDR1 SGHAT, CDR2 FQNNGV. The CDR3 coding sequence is TGTGCCAGCAGCTTAGTTATCGTAACAGATACGCAGTATTTT. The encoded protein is CASSLVIVTDTQYF.

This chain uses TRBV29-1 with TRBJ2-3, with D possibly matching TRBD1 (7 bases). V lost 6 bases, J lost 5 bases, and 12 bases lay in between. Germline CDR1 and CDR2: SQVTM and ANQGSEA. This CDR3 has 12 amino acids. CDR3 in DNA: TGCAGCGTCACGCGGGACAGAGATACGCAGTATTTT. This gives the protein CSVTRDRDTQYF.

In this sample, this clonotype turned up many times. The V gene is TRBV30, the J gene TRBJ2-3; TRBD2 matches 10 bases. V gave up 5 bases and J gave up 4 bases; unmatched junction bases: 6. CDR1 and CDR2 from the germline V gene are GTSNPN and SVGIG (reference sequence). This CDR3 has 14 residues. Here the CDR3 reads CAWAGTSDPDTQYF. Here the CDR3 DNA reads TGTGCCTGGGCAGGGACTAGCGATCCAGATACGCAGTATTTT.

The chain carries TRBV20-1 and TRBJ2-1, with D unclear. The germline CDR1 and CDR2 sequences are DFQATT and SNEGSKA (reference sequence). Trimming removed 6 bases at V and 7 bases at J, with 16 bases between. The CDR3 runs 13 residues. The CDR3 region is CSASLRARNEQFF. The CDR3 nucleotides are TGCAGTGCCAGCCTCCGAGCGCGTAATGAGCAGTTCTTC.

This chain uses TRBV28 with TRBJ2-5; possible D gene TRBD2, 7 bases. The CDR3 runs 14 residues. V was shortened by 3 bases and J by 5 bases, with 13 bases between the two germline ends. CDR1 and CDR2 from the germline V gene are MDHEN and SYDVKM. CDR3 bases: TGTGCCAGCAGTTTCGGGGGGCAGGGTGAGACCCAGTACTTC. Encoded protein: CASSFGGQGETQYF.

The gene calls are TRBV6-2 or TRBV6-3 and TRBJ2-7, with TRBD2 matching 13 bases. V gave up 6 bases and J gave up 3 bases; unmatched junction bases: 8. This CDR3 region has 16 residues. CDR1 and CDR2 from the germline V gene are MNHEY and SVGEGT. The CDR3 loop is CASRKGLAGAYYEQYF. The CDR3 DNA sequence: TGTGCCAGCAGAAAAGGACTAGCGGGGGCCTACTACGAGCAGTACTTC.

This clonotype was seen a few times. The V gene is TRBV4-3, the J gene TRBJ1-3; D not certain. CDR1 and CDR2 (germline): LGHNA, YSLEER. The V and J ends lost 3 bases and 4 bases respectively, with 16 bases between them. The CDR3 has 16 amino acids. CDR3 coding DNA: TGCGCCAGCAGCCACTATCCGGGCGCACAGGGAAACACCATATATTTT. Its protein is CASSHYPGAQGNTIYF.

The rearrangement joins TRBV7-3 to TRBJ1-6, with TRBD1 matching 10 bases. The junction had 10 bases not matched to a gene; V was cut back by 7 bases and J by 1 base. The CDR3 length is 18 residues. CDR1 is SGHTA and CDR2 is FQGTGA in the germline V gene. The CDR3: CASNPDRGRDSYNSPLHF. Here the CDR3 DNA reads TGTGCCAGCAACCCCGACAGGGGGCGTGATTCCTATAATTCACCCCTCCACTTT.

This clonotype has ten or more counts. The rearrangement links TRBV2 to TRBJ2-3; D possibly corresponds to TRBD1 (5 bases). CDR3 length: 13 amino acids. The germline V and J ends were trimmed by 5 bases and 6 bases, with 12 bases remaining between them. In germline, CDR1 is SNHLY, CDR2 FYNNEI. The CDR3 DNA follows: TGTGCCAGCAGTTCAGGGTCAGGCGATACGCAGTATTTT. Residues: CASSSGSGDTQYF.

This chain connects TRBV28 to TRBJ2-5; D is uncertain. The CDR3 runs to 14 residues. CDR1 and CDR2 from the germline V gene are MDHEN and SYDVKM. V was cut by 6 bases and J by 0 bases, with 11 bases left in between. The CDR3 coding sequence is TGTGCCAGCAGACTATCGGAGTACCAAGAGACCCAGTACTTC. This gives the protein CASRLSEYQETQYF.

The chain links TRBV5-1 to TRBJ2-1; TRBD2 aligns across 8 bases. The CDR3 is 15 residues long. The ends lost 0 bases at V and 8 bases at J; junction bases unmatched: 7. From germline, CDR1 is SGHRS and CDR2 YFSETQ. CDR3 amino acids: CASSLGLALVDEQFF. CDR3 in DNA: TGCGCCAGCAGCTTGGGACTAGCGTTGGTGGATGAGCAGTTCTTC. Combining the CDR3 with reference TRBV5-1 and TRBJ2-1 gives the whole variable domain KAGVTQTPRYLIKTRGQQVTLSCSPISGHRSVSWYQQTPGQGLQFLFEYFSETQRNKGNFPGRFSGRQFSNSRSEMNVSTLELGDSALYLCASSLGLALVDEQFFGPGTRLTVL.

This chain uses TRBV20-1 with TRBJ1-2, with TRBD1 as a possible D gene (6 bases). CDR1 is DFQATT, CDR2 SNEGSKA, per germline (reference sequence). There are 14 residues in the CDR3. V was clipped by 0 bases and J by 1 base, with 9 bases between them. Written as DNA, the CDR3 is TGCAGTGCTAGAGATGGGGGCGGTAACTATGGCTACACCTTC. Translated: CSARDGGGNYGYTF.

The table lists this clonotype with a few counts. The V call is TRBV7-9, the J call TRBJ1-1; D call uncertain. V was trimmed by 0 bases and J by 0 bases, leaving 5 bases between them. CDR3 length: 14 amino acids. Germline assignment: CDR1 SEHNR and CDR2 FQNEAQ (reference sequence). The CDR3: CASSLAQLNTEAFF. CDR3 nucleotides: TGTGCCAGCAGCTTAGCACAGTTGAACACTGAAGCTTTCTTT.

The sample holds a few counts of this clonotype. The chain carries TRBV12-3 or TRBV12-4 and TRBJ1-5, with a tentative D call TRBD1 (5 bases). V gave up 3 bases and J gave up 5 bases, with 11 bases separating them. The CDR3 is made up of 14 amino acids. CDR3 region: CASSFGQGYQPQHF. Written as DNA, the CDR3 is TGTGCCAGCAGTTTTGGGCAGGGTTATCAGCCCCAGCATTTT.

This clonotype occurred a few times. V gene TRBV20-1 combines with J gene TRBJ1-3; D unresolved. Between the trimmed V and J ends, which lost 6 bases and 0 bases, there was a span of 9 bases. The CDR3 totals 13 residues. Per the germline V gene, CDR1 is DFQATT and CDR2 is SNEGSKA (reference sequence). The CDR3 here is CSASGSSGNTIYF. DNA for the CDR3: TGCAGTGCCAGTGGGAGCTCTGGAAACACCATATATTTT.